Listed below are T cell receptor beta chains from one sample, sequenced in a study of blood T cell repertoires in COVID-19. Clones were read by immunoSEQ multiplex PCR, and TCRdb kept only the in-frame ones, dropping some. The sample holds about 98,000 clones, around 86% seen once. The sequencing sample was made of peripheral blood. The receptor set was obtained from a man aged 50-59 years with acute or convalescent COVID-19. Each CDR3 is given without its conserved first and last residue. The order of the fields is D gene, V gene, clone size, CDR3 protein. The D gene is left open where the match is weak. Size is stated for part of the rows, as once, few or many counts, or as a class when the clone is expanded.

D gene: TRBD1
V gene: TRBV6-5
clone size: -
CDR3 protein: ASMTRDSGNYGYT

D gene: -
V gene: TRBV5-8
clone size: once
CDR3 protein: ASSAQGTHYGYT

D gene: -
V gene: TRBV5-1
clone size: -
CDR3 protein: ASRPGEDETGELF

D gene: -
V gene: TRBV19
clone size: -
CDR3 protein: ASTAGYQPQH

D gene: TRBD1
V gene: TRBV18
clone size: -
CDR3 protein: ASSTGTGELF

D gene: TRBD1
V gene: TRBV2
clone size: -
CDR3 protein: ASSWTGPQRT

D gene: TRBD2
V gene: TRBV28
clone size: -
CDR3 protein: ASSSTSGRPYNEQF

D gene: -
V gene: TRBV12-5
clone size: -
CDR3 protein: ASGPPRDTFNTEAF

D gene: -
V gene: TRBV27
clone size: -
CDR3 protein: ASSLRNRGSTNEKLF

D gene: -
V gene: TRBV7-3
clone size: -
CDR3 protein: ASSLVANTEAF

D gene: -
V gene: TRBV6-1
clone size: -
CDR3 protein: ASSEASVYGYT

D gene: -
V gene: TRBV4-1
clone size: -
CDR3 protein: ASSQEVLKARDSPLH

D gene: -
V gene: TRBV21-1
clone size: -
CDR3 protein: ASSIRGLETQY

D gene: -
V gene: TRBV7-2
clone size: many
CDR3 protein: ASSLGGSSKD

D gene: TRBD1
V gene: TRBV5-1
clone size: -
CDR3 protein: ASSVGQGPYGYT

D gene: TRBD1
V gene: TRBV29-1
clone size: -
CDR3 protein: SVFGTGAYGYT

D gene: -
V gene: TRBV10-1
clone size: few
CDR3 protein: ASSERGGTINQPQH

D gene: TRBD2
V gene: TRBV2
clone size: -
CDR3 protein: ASSTSARVQF

D gene: TRBD1
V gene: TRBV7-2
clone size: few
CDR3 protein: ASSSGTGVGNTIY

D gene: TRBD1
V gene: TRBV7-2
clone size: few
CDR3 protein: ASSHTSGGSGNTIY